This record concerns one T cell receptor beta chain sequence. This clone appeared once. There is no known antigen for this receptor. The sample holds no much larger clone one base away, and base qualities are not on file. Separate from the approximately 670-subject first cohort, the validation cohort of roughly 130 subjects was the group to which the donors belonged. The source of the sample is a study of cytomegalovirus exposure and HLA in healthy donors (dated by TCRdb to 2016 to 2017). Describing the broader study: The 670 or so repertoires of the first cohort and the 120 or so validation repertoires were produced on the same platform, according to a later analysis. In addition to the first cohort of 666 subjects, a separate validation cohort of 120 different subjects was used. To predict cytomegalovirus infection status, the study combined high-throughput TCR immunosequencing, statistical association of individual TCRs with disease status, and machine learning. The study aimed to test whether signatures of past pathogen exposure could be identified by cataloging public T cell receptors.

The junction shows trimming of 1 base on V and 0 bases on J, plus 10 bases between the germline ends. The CDR3 covers 16 residues, taking in both the cysteine and the phenylalanine. Just CDR3 DNA is preserved here, 48 bases in frame from base 1. Taken from the germline V gene, the CDR1 and CDR2 loops are SGHTA and FQGNSA. What the work shows at the level of the full study, not this receptor alone: Cytomegalovirus status was reported to be diagnosed by the classifier with high specificity and sensitivity in both the original and validation cohorts. The authors suggested that the approach could potentially be generalized to other disease states and immunological phenotypes. The validation cohort had no HLA typing available for a later analysis, so co-occurrence within that cohort was assessed over all 110 or so repertoires. A few of the identified cytomegalovirus-associated TCR beta chains were confirmed in vitro to be specific for cytomegalovirus antigens. Of the cluster scores, around 95% were above 0 in a later analysis, which found that TCRs clustered in the first cohort also tended to co-occur in the 90 to 150 validation repertoires. While some public TCRs were present in many individuals, most TCR sequences turned up only very rarely across donors. In the study, roughly 160 TCR beta chains were listed as associated with cytomegalovirus.

Receptors were amplified or captured by the immunoSEQ multiplex PCR assay. Concerning the study's data processing: A statistical classification framework was built to diagnose cytomegalovirus status from the catalog of TCR beta chain sequences. This is the immuneACCESS table as TCRdb keeps it, with only in-frame sequences that have V and J called. A part of the clones is gone; compared with another copy, unresolved V genes explain less than half, and the rest is unexplained. The V and J calls and the clone size are those of that table, but D and trimming were determined from the DNA. This sample has fewer than 200,000 clones in its table, and under 95% of those were observed once. Jointly, the top ten make up 3% to 3.5% of the sample.

The sequence links TRBV7-2 to TRBJ2-1; the D segment could be TRBD2, given 5 matching bases. Sequencing input: PBMCs. This clonotype was obtained from a woman aged 18-29 years in good health and CMV-seropositive. The CDR3: CASSLGLAASYNEQFF. The DNA sequence is given as TGTGCCAGCAGCTTAGGGCTAGCCGCCTCCTACAATGAGCAGTTCTTC.